The 4 T cell receptor beta chains below were found in one sample sequenced in a study of identical twins. TCRdb processed the 5' RACE reads anew with MiXCR; each CDR3 protein has one entry. The table records some 240,000 distinct CDR3 sequences, about 10% of them present only once. Input material: memory T cells sorted from blood. All receptors derive from a middle-aged man in good health.

Ten or more counts support this clonotype. One end of the junction varies from germline; a read error may be responsible. The chain carries TRBV11-2 and TRBJ2-7; D gene ambiguous. This CDR3 comprises 13 residues. Germline V gives CDR1 SGHAT, CDR2 FQNNGV. The CDR3 region has the DNA TGTGCCAGCAGCCAGGAACTATCCCTCCCCGCGGTCTTC. Amino acid sequence: CASSQELSLPAVF.

The chain has TRBV18 and TRBJ1-5; D gene ambiguous. Germline CDR1 is KGHSH and CDR2 is LQKENI. The CDR3 spans 14 residues. The V end was cut by 5 bases, the J end by 9 bases, with 17 bases between. The CDR3 sequence is CASSYTTDYGPQHF. CDR3 coding DNA: TGTGCCAGCTCATATACAACGGACTACGGGCCCCAGCATTTT.

J is TRBJ1-1 and V is TRBV10-3, with 7 bases lining up with TRBD1. CDR1 and CDR2 (germline): ENHRY, SYGVKD. The trim removed 5 bases at V and 4 bases at J, leaving 10 bases unmatched. This CDR3 has 15 amino acids. CDR3 bases: TGTGCCATCAGTCCAGCAGGGGGGCAGGGCACTGAAGCTTTCTTT. Amino acids: CAISPAGGQGTEAFF.

This clonotype was counted a few times. The J gene is TRBJ2-3, the V gene TRBV6-2 or TRBV6-3, with 7 bases identical to TRBD1. From germline, CDR1 is MNHEY and CDR2 SVGEGT. Losses at the gene ends were 6 bases for V and 5 bases for J; bases not matched to a gene: 11. The CDR3 runs to 15 residues. The CDR3 protein is CASSDRVGGGDTQYF. The CDR3 nucleotides read TGTGCCAGCAGCGACAGGGTCGGTGGAGGAGATACGCAGTATTTT.